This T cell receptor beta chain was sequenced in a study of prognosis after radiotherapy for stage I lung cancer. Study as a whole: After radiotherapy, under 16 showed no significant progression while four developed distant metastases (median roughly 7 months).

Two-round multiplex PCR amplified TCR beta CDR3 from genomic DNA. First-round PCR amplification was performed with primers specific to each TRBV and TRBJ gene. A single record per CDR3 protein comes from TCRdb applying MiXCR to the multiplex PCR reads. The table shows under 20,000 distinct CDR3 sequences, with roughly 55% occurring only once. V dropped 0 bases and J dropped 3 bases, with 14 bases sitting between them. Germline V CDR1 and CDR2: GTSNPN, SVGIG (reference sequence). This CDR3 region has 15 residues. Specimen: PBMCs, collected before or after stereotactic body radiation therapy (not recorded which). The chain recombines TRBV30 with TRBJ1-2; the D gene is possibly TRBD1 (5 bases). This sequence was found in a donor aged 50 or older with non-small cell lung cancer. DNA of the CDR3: TGTGCCTGGAGTGTATCGTCGACAGTGGACTATGGCTACACCTTC. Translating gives CAWSVSSTVDYGYTF.